Below, 14 T cell receptor beta chains from the same sample are listed, as sequenced in a study of shared clonotypes between healthy human individuals. Only in-frame clones appear in the TCRdb table, and some are missing; sequencing was by immunoSEQ multiplex PCR. Among 640,000 or so clones listed, around 72% were seen once. The sample consisted of memory CD4+ T cells sorted from blood. Noted subset: CD45RA-negative fraction. The receptors originated from a woman younger than 45 in good health.

The chain joins TRBV18 to TRBJ1-1; D remains ambiguous. Germline assignment: CDR1 KGHSH and CDR2 LQKENI. The germline V and J ends were trimmed by 2 bases and 1 base, with 8 bases remaining between them. CDR3 length: 14 amino acids. CDR3 bases: TGTGCCAGCTCACCAATGGAGGGGAACACTGAAGCTTTCTTT. Its protein is CASSPMEGNTEAFF.

The chain carries TRBV2 and TRBJ2-7, with 12 positions matching TRBD2. CDR1 is SNHLY, CDR2 FYNNEI, per germline. This CDR3 has 15 residues. Trimming at V came to 9 bases and at J to 5 bases, leaving 11 bases not matched to a gene. In DNA, the CDR3 is TGTGCCAGTAAACGGACTAGCGGGAAATCCCACGAGCAGTACTTC. Protein sequence: CASKRTSGKSHEQYF.

This rearrangement joins TRBV7-6 to TRBJ2-7; D may be TRBD2 (6 bases). Trimming took 3 bases from V and 1 from J, leaving 10 bases between them. CDR1 and CDR2 (germline): SGHVS, FNYEAQ. This CDR3 comprises 14 residues. DNA for the CDR3: TGTGCCAGCAGCTTGGGGACTCGTTCCTACGAGCAGTACTTC. It encodes CASSLGTRSYEQYF. The full variable domain, completed using reference TRBV7-6 and TRBJ2-7, is GAGVSQSPRYKVTKRGQDVALRCDPISGHVSLYWYRQALGQGPEFLTYFNYEAQQDKSGLPNDRFSAERPEGSISTLTIQRTEQRDSAMYRCASSLGTRSYEQYFGPGTRLTVT.

This chain joins TRBV5-1 and TRBJ1-1, with D perhaps matching TRBD1 (6 bases). V was cut by 0 bases and J by 2 bases, with 14 bases left in between. The length of the CDR3 is 16 residues. Germline V gene sequence: CDR1 SGHRS, CDR2 YFSETQ. CDR3 nucleotides: TGCGCCAGCAGCTTGGGGAGGGGGAAACATAACACTGAAGCTTTCTTT. Translating gives CASSLGRGKHNTEAFF.

The V and J genes are TRBV19 and TRBJ1-5; 10 bases map to TRBD1. CDR3 length: 13 residues. The V and J ends lost 8 bases and 7 bases, in that order; junction bases with no gene match: 5. Germline values: CDR1 LNHDA, CDR2 SQIVND (reference sequence). The CDR3 loop reads CASGGDRGQPQHF. CDR3 bases: TGTGCCAGTGGAGGGGACAGGGGCCAGCCCCAGCATTTT. Combining the CDR3 with reference TRBV19 and TRBJ1-5 gives the whole variable domain DGGITQSPKYLFRKEGQNVTLSCEQNLNHDAMYWYRQDPGQGLRLIYYSQIVNDFQKGDIAEGYSVSREKKESFPLTVTSAQKNPTAFYLCASGGDRGQPQHFGDGTRLSIL.

V and J are TRBV2 and TRBJ1-4; tentatively, D is TRBD1 (6 bases). From germline, CDR1 is SNHLY and CDR2 FYNNEI. This CDR3 has 13 amino acids. Trimming shortened V by 6 bases and J by 7 bases, and 12 bases separated the two germline ends. CDR3 sequence (DNA): TGTGCCAGCAGATCAGGGGAGGTTGAAAAACTGTTTTTT. Amino acid sequence: CASRSGEVEKLFF.

This clone was recorded a few times. The CDR3 region is CASSQVHSYEQYF. As DNA, the CDR3 is TGTGCCAGCAGCCAAGTGCACAGCTACGAGCAGTACTTC. J is TRBJ2-7 and V is TRBV4-2; the D is unclear. The CDR3 is 13 residues long. Germline loops: CDR1 LGHNA, CDR2 YNFKEQ. The ends were cut back, 1 base at V and 3 bases at J, with 7 bases in the middle.

The genes are TRBV11-2 and TRBJ1-2; 9 nucleotides agree with TRBD1. Germline V gene sequence: CDR1 SGHAT, CDR2 FQNNGV. J lost 7 bases, V lost 5 bases, and 5 bases had no gene match. This CDR3 has 13 amino acids. The CDR3 protein is CASSPGQGLGYTF. In DNA, the CDR3 is TGTGCCAGCAGCCCAGGACAGGGGCTTGGCTACACCTTC.

As regards this clone: This CDR3 is also generated by other DNA sequences in the sample. The chain joins TRBV5-1 to TRBJ2-5, with D possibly being TRBD1 or TRBD2 (5 bases each). This CDR3 is built from 13 residues. The V end lost 0 bases, the J end lost 5 bases, and 8 bases lay between the germline ends. Germline V gene sequence: CDR1 SGHRS, CDR2 YFSETQ. The CDR3 reads CASSLEGEETQYF. The CDR3 DNA sequence: TGCGCCAGCAGCTTGGAAGGGGAGGAGACCCAGTACTTC.

This sequence joins TRBV21-1 and TRBJ1-1; TRBD1 was called by the table and not checked on the DNA. TRBV21-1 is described as a pseudogene. CDR3 length: 16 residues. The CDR3 DNA sequence: TGTGCCAGCAGCAAAGCGCGATGGACAGCGAACACTGAAGCTTTCTTT. Amino acid sequence: CASSKARWTANTEAFF.

The chain uses TRBV28 and TRBJ2-3; D unclear. V shed 4 bases and J shed 4 bases, with 0 bases lying between them. From germline, CDR1 is MDHEN and CDR2 SYDVKM. The CDR3 is 10 amino acids. Written as DNA, the CDR3 is TGTGCCAGCAGTTCAGATACGCAGTATTTT. Its protein is CASSSDTQYF. Drawing the rest from reference TRBV28 and TRBJ2-3, the complete variable domain is DVKVTQSSRYLVKRTGEKVFLECVQDMDHENMFWYRQDPGLGLRLIYFSYDVKMKEKGDIPEGYSVSREKKERFSLILESASTNQTSMYLCASSSDTQYFGPGTRLTVL.

CDR3 residues: CASSPRGGKLPYEQYF. The CDR3 DNA follows: TGTGCCAGCAGCCCTCGGGGGGGAAAACTACCCTACGAGCAGTACTTC. The rearrangement links TRBV28 to TRBJ2-7; TRBD2 aligns across 8 bases. The CDR3 has 16 amino acids. Germline V gene lookup returns CDR1 MDHEN and CDR2 SYDVKM. V lost 6 bases, J lost 2 bases, and 12 bases stayed unmatched.

This clone was recorded once. The rearrangement joins TRBV7-2 to TRBJ2-1, with TRBD2 matching over 7 bases. The ends lost 5 bases at V and 4 bases at J; junction bases unmatched: 20. This CDR3 has 19 amino acids. Per the germline V gene, CDR1 is SGHTA and CDR2 is FQGNSA. The CDR3 sequence is CASSGGAGAGQRSYNEQFF. In DNA form, the CDR3 reads TGTGCCAGCAGCGGCGGGGCGGGAGCGGGCCAAAGATCATACAATGAGCAGTTCTTC.

A single count supports this clone. This chain joins TRBV10-2 and TRBJ2-1; D may be TRBD2 (5 bases). V was trimmed by 7 bases and J by 7 bases, leaving 11 bases between them. Per the germline V gene, CDR1 is WSHSY and CDR2 is SAAADI. The CDR3 runs to 12 residues. The DNA for the CDR3 is TGCGCCAGCATTTCCAGCGGTAATGAGCAGTTCTTC. Amino acid sequence: CASISSGNEQFF.